This entry lists 14 T cell receptor beta chains sequenced from one sample in a study of human T cells and chemical hapten exposure. Time point in this sample: patch test 1, 2 weeks after DPC sensitization. The treatment here: therapeutic diphenylcyclopropenone sensitization with weekly scalp DPC. TCRdb passed the RACE reads through MiXCR, listing each CDR3 protein once. The sample records 75,000 to 100,000 distinct CDR3 sequences, under 15% being singletons. The sequences come from whole blood, collected in connection with sensitization to the hapten diphenylcyclopropenone (DPC). Receptors were obtained from a woman in her thirties or forties with alopecia areata. Some clones in this sample may be carry-over from other donors' samples.

The chain couples TRBV20-1 to TRBJ2-1; 10 bases are shared with TRBD2. Germline V lookup: CDR1 DFQATT, CDR2 SNEGSKA (reference sequence). The CDR3 spans 14 residues. Unmatched junction bases numbered 7, after V lost 0 bases and J lost 11 bases. CDR3 residues: CSARDLPSGRKQFF. The CDR3 nucleotides read TGCAGTGCTAGAGATCTCCCTAGCGGGAGAAAGCAGTTCTTC.

This clonotype has at least ten counts. J is TRBJ1-6 and V is TRBV3-1; 7 bases match TRBD1. V gave up 3 bases and J gave up 11 bases; unmatched junction bases: 13. The V gene's germline CDR1 is LGHDT and CDR2 YNNKEL (reference sequence). This CDR3 is 16 amino acids long. DNA of the CDR3: TGTGCCAGCAGCCAGACAGGGAGAGTAATCAGGACACCCCTCCACTTT. Translation: CASSQTGRVIRTPLHF.

The chain is built from TRBV7-2 and TRBJ1-1, with D possibly matching TRBD1 (6 bases). V dropped 5 bases and J dropped 5 bases, with 12 bases sitting between them. This CDR3 has 13 residues. In germline, CDR1 is SGHTA, CDR2 FQGNSA. CDR3 sequence reads: CASSLKRGTEAFF. In DNA form, the CDR3 reads TGTGCCAGCAGCCTCAAAAGGGGGACTGAAGCTTTCTTT.

The CDR3 nucleotides read TGTGCCAGCTTTAAGAGCAGGGTCAATGAGCAGTTCTTC. Protein product: CASFKSRVNEQFF. This chain joins TRBV2 and TRBJ2-1; D may be TRBD1 (5 bases). The CDR3 contains 13 residues. CDR1 is SNHLY, CDR2 FYNNEI, per germline. V gave up 8 bases and J gave up 6 bases, with 14 bases separating them. Filled out from reference TRBV2 and TRBJ2-1, the complete variable domain reads EPEVTQTPSHQVTQMGQEVILRCVPISNHLYFYWYRQILGQKVEFLVSFYNNEISEKSEIFDDQFSVERPDGSNFTLKIRSTKLEDSAMYFCASFKSRVNEQFFGPGTRLTVL.

The chain recombines TRBV7-8 with TRBJ1-5; D call uncertain. Per the germline V gene, CDR1 is SGHVS and CDR2 is FQNEAQ. V gave up 5 bases and J gave up 5 bases, with 22 bases separating them. The CDR3 is made up of 17 amino acids. CDR3 bases: TGTGCCAGCAGCGCCGGCGTGCGGGTCACGGTGTATCAGCCCCAGCATTTT. This encodes CASSAGVRVTVYQPQHF.

This chain joins TRBV29-1 and TRBJ2-5, with a possible D match to TRBD1 (5 bases). Between the trimmed V and J ends, which lost 7 bases and 2 bases, there was a span of 11 bases. The CDR3 covers 12 residues. Germline V gene data show CDR1 as SQVTM and CDR2 as ANQGSEA. Here the CDR3 reads CSAGRAQETQYF. Written as DNA, the CDR3 is TGCAGCGCCGGCAGGGCACAAGAGACCCAGTACTTC.

The J gene is TRBJ2-7, the V gene TRBV6-9; TRBD2 matches at 9 bases. There are 14 residues in the CDR3. Per the germline V gene, CDR1 is MNHGY and CDR2 is SVAAGI. The V segment lost 5 bases and the J segment 3 bases; nucleotides outside the gene matches: 5. The CDR3 DNA follows: TGTGCCAGCAGTCCTCCGCGGGAGGGCTACGAGCAGTACTTC. Residues: CASSPPREGYEQYF.

V is TRBV5-1 and J is TRBJ2-3; D is possibly TRBD1 (6 bases). The CDR3 is 14 residues long. Trimming removed 7 bases at V and 5 bases at J, with 17 bases between. Germline V lookup: CDR1 SGHRS, CDR2 YFSETQ. The CDR3 reads CASGEQGWIDTQYF. The CDR3 DNA reads TGCGCCAGCGGGGAACAGGGTTGGATAGATACGCAGTATTTT.

The chain employs TRBV4-2 and TRBJ2-7, with D possibly being TRBD1 (5 bases). This CDR3 comprises 16 residues. Germline V lookup: CDR1 LGHNA, CDR2 YNFKEQ. Trimming shortened V by 0 bases and J by 9 bases, and 21 bases separated the two germline ends. The DNA of the CDR3 is TGTGCCAGCAGCCAAGACCCGAGACAGCGTGGGGCTGCGCAGTACTTC. Residues: CASSQDPRQRGAAQYF.

V and J are TRBV6-5 and TRBJ1-3, with D perhaps matching TRBD1 (6 bases). CDR3 length equals 17 residues. V dropped 6 bases and J dropped 0 bases, with 18 bases sitting between them. Per the germline V gene, CDR1 is MNHEY and CDR2 is SVGAGI. DNA for the CDR3: TGTGCCAGCAGGAGGACAGCTAACCATGCCTCTGGAAACACCATATATTTT. It codes for CASRRTANHASGNTIYF.

The V and J genes are TRBV5-1 and TRBJ2-7; no definite D call. V lost 5 bases and J lost 6, with 9 bases in between. The germline V gene has CDR1 SGHRS and CDR2 YFSETQ. This CDR3 region has 11 residues. The CDR3 loop reads CASSSHGEQYF. The CDR3 DNA follows: TGCGCCAGCAGTTCCCACGGCGAGCAGTACTTC. Full variable domain (missing parts from reference TRBV5-1 and TRBJ2-7): KAGVTQTPRYLIKTRGQQVTLSCSPISGHRSVSWYQQTPGQGLQFLFEYFSETQRNKGNFPGRFSGRQFSNSRSEMNVSTLELGDSALYLCASSSHGEQYFGPGTRLTVT.

This clonotype was detected only a few times. The rearrangement uses TRBV29-1 and TRBJ1-1; D is unresolved. The CDR3 has 12 amino acids. CDR1 SQVTM and CDR2 ANQGSEA come from the germline V gene. The V end was cut by 7 bases, the J end by 4 bases, with 13 bases between. DNA for the CDR3: TGCAGCGCGACGGATCGGGCCACTGAAGCTTTCTTT. Amino acids: CSATDRATEAFF.

V usage is TRBV29-1 and J usage is TRBJ1-5, with D uncertain. Trimming cost V 6 bases and J 1 base, with 7 bases left between them. Germline V gene lookup returns CDR1 SQVTM and CDR2 ANQGSEA. The CDR3 runs to 12 residues. The CDR3 DNA is TGCAGCGTGGGAGACAGCAATCAGCCCCAGCATTTT. This codes for CSVGDSNQPQHF.

The chain is built from TRBV5-4 and TRBJ2-7; D is ambiguous. This CDR3 region has 13 residues. V gave up 2 bases and J gave up 3 bases, with 9 bases separating them. Germline loops: CDR1 SGHNT, CDR2 YYREEE (reference sequence). Here the CDR3 DNA reads TGTGCCAGCAGCTTTGACGGCCGCTACGAGCAGTACTTC. As protein: CASSFDGRYEQYF.